The 14 T cell receptor beta chains below come from one sample, sequenced in a study of blood T cell repertoires in COVID-19. Here immunoSEQ multiplex PCR was the method, and the copy in TCRdb shows in-frame clones only, minus some. The table includes some 30,000 clones, approximately 91% detected once. The sequenced sample consisted of peripheral blood. The receptors were sampled from a man in his 70s with active COVID-19.

The V and J genes are TRBV7-8 and TRBJ2-5; tentative D call: TRBD2 (5 bases). Germline CDR1 reads SGHVS; CDR2 reads FQNEAQ. The CDR3 runs 14 residues. With 4 bases removed from V and 5 bases from J, the gap between germline ends came to 14 bases. The CDR3 here is CASSSGRLPETQYF. The CDR3 DNA sequence: TGTGCCAGCAGCTCCGGACGACTACCTGAGACCCAGTACTTC.

This chain links TRBV3-1 (or the pseudogene TRBV3-2) with TRBJ1-1; 7 bases map to TRBD1. This CDR3 contains 13 residues. J was trimmed by 7 bases and V by 4 bases; bases with no gene match: 6. Germline lookup yields CDR1 LGHDT and CDR2 YNNKEL (reference sequence). CDR3 protein: CASSLGGGVEAFF. The CDR3 nucleotides are TGTGCCAGCAGCCTAGGGGGCGGGGTTGAAGCTTTCTTT.

The chain combines TRBV5-8 with TRBJ2-5, with 8 bases matching TRBD2. Per germline, CDR1 SGHTS and CDR2 YDEGEE. The junction had 11 bases not matched to a gene; V was cut back by 5 bases and J by 5 bases. This CDR3 region has 15 residues. CDR3 sequence: CASRLGGLGSETQYF. The CDR3 nucleotides read TGTGCCAGCAGACTGGGGGGACTAGGAAGCGAGACCCAGTACTTC.

This clone was picked up one time. The V call is TRBV12-3 or TRBV12-4, the J call TRBJ1-5; D is undetermined. V gave up 5 bases and J gave up 5 bases, with 7 bases separating them. The CDR3 runs 12 residues. In DNA, the CDR3 is TGTGCCAGCAGTCGGCAGGATCAGCCCCAGCATTTT. Its translation: CASSRQDQPQHF.

This clone has a handful of counts. The V and J genes are TRBV7-8 and TRBJ1-5, with 8 bases aligning to TRBD1. Germline assignment: CDR1 SGHVS and CDR2 FQNEAQ. The V and J ends lost 1 base and 7 bases, in that order; junction bases with no gene match: 3. The length of the CDR3 is 14 residues. CDR3 sequence: CASSLGTGQQPQHF. DNA for the CDR3: TGTGCCAGCAGCTTAGGGACAGGGCAGCAGCCCCAGCATTTT. Full variable domain (remainder filled in from reference TRBV7-8 and TRBJ1-5): GAGVSQSPRYKVAKRGQDVALRCDPISGHVSLFWYQQALGQGPEFLTYFQNEAQLDKSGLPSDRFFAERPEGSVSTLKIQRTQQEDSAVYLCASSLGTGQQPQHFGDGTRLSIL.

This chain connects TRBV24-1 to TRBJ1-2; a weak D match, TRBD1 (5 bases). CDR1 and CDR2 (germline): KGHDR, SFDVKD. CDR3 length equals 13 residues. V was shortened by 7 bases and J by 7 bases, with 15 bases between the two germline ends. Here the CDR3 reads CATSRDSGSGYTF. The DNA of the CDR3 is TGTGCCACCAGCCGCGATTCAGGGTCTGGCTACACCTTC.

The chain is built from TRBV7-8 and TRBJ1-5; D ambiguous. The V gene lost 1 base and the J gene lost 4 bases, with 8 bases spanning the gap. The germline V gene encodes CDR1 SGHVS and CDR2 FQNEAQ. The CDR3 sequence is 14 residues long. CDR3 sequence: CASSLDSLNQPQHF. CDR3 coding DNA: TGTGCCAGCAGCTTAGACAGCCTAAATCAGCCCCAGCATTTT.

The rearrangement joins TRBV2 to TRBJ1-2; TRBD1 aligns across 8 bases. This CDR3 comprises 13 residues. The junction had 9 bases not matched to a gene; V was cut back by 10 bases and J by 5 bases. Germline assignment: CDR1 SNHLY and CDR2 FYNNEI. CDR3 nucleotides: TGTGCCACCCAACCGGACAGGGATTATGGCTACACCTTC. Encoded protein: CATQPDRDYGYTF.

The chain links TRBV11-3 to TRBJ1-6, with a possible D match to TRBD1 (5 bases). V lost 5 bases to trimming and J lost 0 bases, with 17 bases between them. The germline V gene encodes CDR1 SGHNT and CDR2 YENEEA. The CDR3 contains 18 residues. In nucleotides, the CDR3 is TGTGCCAGCAGCCCAAAAAACAGGAGCCGCTCCTATAATTCACCCCTCCACTTT. It translates to CASSPKNRSRSYNSPLHF.

The chain is built from TRBV28 and TRBJ2-5; D perhaps matches TRBD1 (6 bases). Germline V gene sequence: CDR1 MDHEN, CDR2 SYDVKM. CDR3 length: 13 residues. Trimming cost V 6 bases and J 4 bases, with 12 bases left between them. CDR3 protein: CASSQGRRETQYF. For the CDR3, the DNA is TGTGCCAGCAGCCAGGGGCGGCGAGAGACCCAGTACTTC.

This clone was seen only once. The chain joins TRBV18 to TRBJ1-1, with 8 positions matching TRBD1. The J segment lost 1 base and the V segment lost 2 bases, leaving 3 bases of the junction unmatched. The length of the CDR3 is 15 residues. Germline CDR1 and CDR2: KGHSH and LQKENI. The CDR3 sequence: CASSPDRGRNTEAFF. Written as DNA, the CDR3 is TGTGCCAGCTCACCAGACAGGGGTAGGAACACTGAAGCTTTCTTT.

The chain has TRBV5-6 and TRBJ1-1; TRBD1 aligns across 9 bases. The CDR3 is made up of 14 amino acids. V was clipped by 4 bases and J by 11 bases; unmatched bases: 12. The V gene's germline CDR1 is SGHDT and CDR2 YYEEEE. The CDR3 bases are TGTGCCAGCAGCCGCCGGGACAGGGTCGTAGCGGCTTTCTTT. Its translation is CASSRRDRVVAAFF.

This clone is a singleton in its sample. The chain uses TRBV15 and TRBJ1-1; 7 bases are a match to TRBD1. This CDR3 has 15 amino acids. CDR1 is LNHNV, CDR2 YYDKDF, per germline (reference sequence). Losses at the gene ends were 5 bases for V and 3 bases for J; bases not matched to a gene: 9. The CDR3 sequence is CATSSPGQYHTEAFF. CDR3 nucleotide sequence: TGTGCCACCAGCTCCCCGGGACAGTATCACACTGAAGCTTTCTTT.

The chain couples TRBV5-4 to TRBJ2-3; D might be TRBD2 (6 bases). In germline, CDR1 is SGHNT, CDR2 YYREEE (reference sequence). V was shortened by 4 bases and J by 0 bases, with 12 bases between the two germline ends. This CDR3 has 15 residues. CDR3 region: CASSHRAGSTDTQYF. For the CDR3, the DNA is TGTGCCAGCAGCCACCGGGCGGGGAGCACAGATACGCAGTATTTT.